The rows below give T cell receptor beta chains drawn from one sample of a study of early T cells in non-severe SARS-CoV-2 infection. TCRdb itself ran the 5' RACE reads through MiXCR, one entry per CDR3 protein. The sample includes about 35,000 distinct CDR3 sequences, less than 6.5% seen only once; the top ten take 6% to 7%. This sample comprised whole blood, obtained at baseline. These receptors were obtained from an adult who was a healthcare worker with PCR-confirmed SARS-CoV-2 infection or an uninfected control (not recorded which). The CDR3 runs from the conserved cysteine through the conserved F or W. D genes are given only for firm matches. A row's size may be missing; if present it is once, few, many or a size class.

d_gene: .
abundance: many
v_gene: TRBV20-1
j_gene: TRBJ1-1
CDR3aa: CSARDKGHWGTEAFF
CDR3nt: TGCAGTGCTAGAGATAAGGGGCATTGGGGCACTGAAGCTTTCTTT

d_gene: .
abundance: many
v_gene: TRBV7-9
j_gene: TRBJ2-7
CDR3aa: CASSSKDTWSSYEQYF
CDR3nt: TGTGCCAGCAGCTCTAAGGACACCTGGAGCTCCTACGAGCAGTACTTC

d_gene: TRBD1
abundance: many
v_gene: TRBV5-8
j_gene: TRBJ2-1
CDR3aa: CASSRPRQGGPGNEQFF
CDR3nt: TGTGCCAGCAGCCGCCCGCGACAGGGTGGGCCCGGCAATGAGCAGTTCTTC

d_gene: .
abundance: many
v_gene: TRBV6-5
j_gene: TRBJ1-2
CDR3aa: CASSPRGLLYGYTF
CDR3nt: TGTGCCAGCAGTCCACGTGGGCTCCTCTATGGCTACACCTTC

d_gene: .
abundance: .
v_gene: TRBV24-1
j_gene: TRBJ2-3
CDR3aa: CATSDRTRVGTDTQYF
CDR3nt: TGTGCCACCAGTGATCGAACCAGGGTTGGCACAGATACGCAGTATTTT

d_gene: .
abundance: .
v_gene: TRBV24-1
j_gene: TRBJ2-3
CDR3aa: CATSHRQGWTDTQYF
CDR3nt: TGTGCCACCAGTCACAGGCAGGGGTGGACAGATACGCAGTATTTT

d_gene: .
abundance: many
v_gene: TRBV28
j_gene: TRBJ1-1
CDR3aa: CASSHVSPDTEAFF
CDR3nt: TGTGCCAGCAGCCACGTTTCACCGGACACTGAAGCTTTCTTT

d_gene: TRBD2
abundance: few
v_gene: TRBV20-1
j_gene: TRBJ2-1
CDR3aa: CSALGPSGRVYEQFF
CDR3nt: TGCAGTGCCCTGGGTCCTAGCGGGAGGGTGTATGAGCAGTTCTTC

d_gene: .
abundance: many
v_gene: TRBV20-1
j_gene: TRBJ2-7
CDR3aa: CSASPRATATYEQYF
CDR3nt: TGCAGTGCTAGCCCTAGGGCTACCGCTACTTACGAGCAGTACTTC

d_gene: .
abundance: many
v_gene: TRBV2
j_gene: TRBJ2-3
CDR3aa: CASRAGGAGTDTQYF
CDR3nt: TGTGCCAGCAGGGCCGGGGGAGCTGGCACAGATACGCAGTATTTT

d_gene: .
abundance: many
v_gene: TRBV4-1
j_gene: TRBJ1-1
CDR3aa: CASSPGHNTEAFF
CDR3nt: TGCGCCAGCAGCCCGGGACACAACACTGAAGCTTTCTTT

d_gene: TRBD1
abundance: many
v_gene: TRBV5-4
j_gene: TRBJ1-4
CDR3aa: CASSFKQGGEKLFF
CDR3nt: TGTGCCAGCAGCTTTAAACAGGGGGGTGAAAAACTGTTTTTT

d_gene: .
abundance: few
v_gene: TRBV28
j_gene: TRBJ2-5
CDR3aa: CASSFSLDRRETQYF
CDR3nt: TGTGCCAGCAGTTTTTCCCTGGACAGACGAGAGACCCAGTACTTC

d_gene: .
abundance: few
v_gene: TRBV12-3/TRBV12-4
j_gene: TRBJ2-1
CDR3aa: CASTLTGTGSIEQFF
CDR3nt: TGTGCCAGCACCCTAACCGGGACTGGGTCTATTGAGCAGTTCTTC

d_gene: TRBD1
abundance: many
v_gene: TRBV12-3/TRBV12-4
j_gene: TRBJ2-5
CDR3aa: CASSPLPTGVGETQYF
CDR3nt: TGTGCCAGCAGTCCCCTCCCGACAGGGGTTGGGGAGACCCAGTACTTC

d_gene: .
abundance: many
v_gene: TRBV18
j_gene: TRBJ1-2
CDR3aa: CASSPLEGEGYTF
CDR3nt: TGTGCCAGCTCACCGCTGGAAGGGGAGGGCTACACCTTC

d_gene: TRBD2
abundance: many
v_gene: TRBV6-1
j_gene: TRBJ2-1
CDR3aa: CASGGGGTGYNEQFF
CDR3nt: TGTGCCAGCGGGGGGGGAGGAACCGGATACAATGAGCAGTTCTTC